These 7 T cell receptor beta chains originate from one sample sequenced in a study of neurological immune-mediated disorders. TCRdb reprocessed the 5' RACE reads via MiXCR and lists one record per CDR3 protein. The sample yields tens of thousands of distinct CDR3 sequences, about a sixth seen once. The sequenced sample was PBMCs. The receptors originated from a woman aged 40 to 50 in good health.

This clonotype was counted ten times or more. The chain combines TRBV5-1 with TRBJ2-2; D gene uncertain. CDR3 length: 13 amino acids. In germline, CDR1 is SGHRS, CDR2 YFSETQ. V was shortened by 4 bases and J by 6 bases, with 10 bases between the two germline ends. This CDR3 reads CASSEVFPGELFF. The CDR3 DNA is TGCGCCAGCAGCGAAGTTTTCCCCGGGGAGCTGTTTTTT.

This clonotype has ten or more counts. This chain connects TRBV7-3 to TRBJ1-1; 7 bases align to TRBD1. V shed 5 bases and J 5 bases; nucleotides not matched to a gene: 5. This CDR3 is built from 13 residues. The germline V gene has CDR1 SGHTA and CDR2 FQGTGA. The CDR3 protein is CASSRGPWTEAFF. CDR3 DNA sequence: TGTGCCAGCAGCAGGGGGCCATGGACTGAAGCTTTCTTT. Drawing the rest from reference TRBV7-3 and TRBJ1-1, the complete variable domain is GAGVSQTPSNKVTEKGKYVELRCDPISGHTALYWYRQSLGQGPEFLIYFQGTGAADDSGLPNDRFFAVRPEGSVSTLKIQRTERGDSAVYLCASSRGPWTEAFFGQGTRLTVV.

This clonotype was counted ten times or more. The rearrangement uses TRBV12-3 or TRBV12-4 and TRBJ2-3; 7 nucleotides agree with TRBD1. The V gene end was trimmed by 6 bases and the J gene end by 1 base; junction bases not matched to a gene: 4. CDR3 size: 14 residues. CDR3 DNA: TGTGCCAGCAGCCGCGGACAGGGCACAGATACGCAGTATTTT. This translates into CASSRGQGTDTQYF.

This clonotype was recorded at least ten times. The CDR3 nucleotides read TGCAGTGCTAGTCAGTTGGGGGGGATTTATGATGAGCAGTTCTTC. As protein: CSASQLGGIYDEQFF. The rearrangement joins TRBV20-1 to TRBJ2-1; 7 bases agree with TRBD2. There are 15 residues in the CDR3. V shed 3 bases, J shed 8 bases, and the junction held 13 bases outside the gene matches. Germline V gives CDR1 DFQATT, CDR2 SNEGSKA (reference sequence).

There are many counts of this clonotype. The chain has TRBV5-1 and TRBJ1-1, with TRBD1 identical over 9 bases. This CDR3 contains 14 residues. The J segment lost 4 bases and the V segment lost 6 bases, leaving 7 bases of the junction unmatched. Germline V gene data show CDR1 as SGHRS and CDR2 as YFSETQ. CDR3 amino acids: CASIATGGGTEAFF. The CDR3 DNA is TGCGCCAGCATCGCGACAGGGGGGGGCACTGAAGCTTTCTTT.

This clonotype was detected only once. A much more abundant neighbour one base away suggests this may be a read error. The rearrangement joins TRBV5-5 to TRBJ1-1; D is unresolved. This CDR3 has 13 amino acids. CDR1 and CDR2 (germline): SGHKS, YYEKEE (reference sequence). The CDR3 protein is CVSSLVGYTEAFF. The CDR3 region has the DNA TGTGTCAGCAGCTTGGTAGGGTACACTGAAGCTTTCTTT.

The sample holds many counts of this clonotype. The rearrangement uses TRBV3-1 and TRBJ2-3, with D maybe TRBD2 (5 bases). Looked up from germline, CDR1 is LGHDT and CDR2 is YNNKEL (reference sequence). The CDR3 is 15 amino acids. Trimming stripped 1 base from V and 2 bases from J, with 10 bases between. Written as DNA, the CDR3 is TGTGCCAGCAGCCAAGTACGGGGAACCACAGATACGCAGTATTTT. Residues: CASSQVRGTTDTQYF.